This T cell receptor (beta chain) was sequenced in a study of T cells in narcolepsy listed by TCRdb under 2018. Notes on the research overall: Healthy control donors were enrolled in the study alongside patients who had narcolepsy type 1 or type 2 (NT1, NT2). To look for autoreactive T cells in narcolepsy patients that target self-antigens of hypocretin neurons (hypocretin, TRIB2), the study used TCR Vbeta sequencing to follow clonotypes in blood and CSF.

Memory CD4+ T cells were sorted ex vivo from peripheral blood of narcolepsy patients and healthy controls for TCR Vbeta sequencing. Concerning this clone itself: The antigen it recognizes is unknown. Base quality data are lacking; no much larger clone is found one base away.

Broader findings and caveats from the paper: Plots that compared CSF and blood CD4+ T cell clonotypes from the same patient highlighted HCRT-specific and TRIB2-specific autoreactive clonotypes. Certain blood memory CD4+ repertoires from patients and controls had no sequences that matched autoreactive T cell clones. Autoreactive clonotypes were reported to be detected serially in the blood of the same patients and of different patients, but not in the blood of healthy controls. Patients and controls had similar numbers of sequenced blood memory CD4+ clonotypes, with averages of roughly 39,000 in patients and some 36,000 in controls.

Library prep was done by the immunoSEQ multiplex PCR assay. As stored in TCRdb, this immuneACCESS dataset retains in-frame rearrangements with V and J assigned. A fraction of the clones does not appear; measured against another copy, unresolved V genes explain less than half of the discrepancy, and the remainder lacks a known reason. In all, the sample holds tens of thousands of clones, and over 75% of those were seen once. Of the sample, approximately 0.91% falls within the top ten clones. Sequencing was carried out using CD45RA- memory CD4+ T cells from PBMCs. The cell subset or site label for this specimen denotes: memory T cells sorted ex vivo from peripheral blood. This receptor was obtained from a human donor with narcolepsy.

Read as DNA, the sequence is TGTGCCAGCAGCTCGGGACTAGCTAAAGAGACCCAGTACTTC. Its product reads: CASSSGLAKETQYF. The chain is encoded by TRBV13 joined to TRBJ2-5; 9 of the junction bases match TRBD2. Per the germline V gene (reference sequence), PRHDT is the CDR1 and FYEKMQ is the CDR2. The CDR3, from cysteine to phenylalanine, totals 14 residues. Solely the CDR3 DNA is kept, with 42 bases framed from the first base. V trim: 4 bases; J trim: 3 bases; unmatched bases: 3.